The entry below gives a single TCR beta chain sequence along with its context. CDR1 and CDR2 from the germline V gene are MDHEN and SYDVKM. V lost 8 bases and J 13 bases, leaving 9 bases between the germline ends. The length of the CDR3 is 8 residues. Building the TCR beta libraries relied on iRepertoire HTBI primers, and CDR3 regions underwent Arm-PCR. One entry per CDR3 protein results from TCRdb running MiXCR on the multiplex PCR reads. The sample records about 460,000 distinct CDR3 sequences, roughly 15% being singletons. The sample belongs to a study of regulatory T cells in long-lasting Graves disease. Time point meaning: newly diagnosed GD, antithyroid drugs for less than 3 months. TCR sequences were obtained from RNA taken from PBMCs. These same data were also listed under a study on T cells in Graves' hyperthyroidism and ophthalmopathy.

This clonotype originated in a woman aged 45-65 years with Graves disease. The chain has TRBV28 and TRBJ2-7; D unresolved. Material: peripheral blood mononuclear cells (PBMCs), obtained at new diagnosis, from a patient treated with antithyroid drugs. The CDR3 reads CASGKGYF. CDR3 coding DNA: TGTGCCAGCGGAAAGGGTTACTTC. The full variable domain, completed using reference TRBV28 and TRBJ2-7, is DVKVTQSSRYLVKRTGEKVFLECVQDMDHENMFWYRQDPGLGLRLIYFSYDVKMKEKGDIPEGYSVSREKKERFSLILESASTNQTSMYLCASGKGYFGPGTRLTVT.